The sequence of this T cell receptor beta chain was determined in a study of blood T cell repertoires in COVID-19. Looking at the study overall: The United States, Italy and Spain were the sources of the acute and convalescent COVID-19 samples. Nucleic acid was either cDNA or gDNA, and it came from T cells, B-cell-depleted T cells, or PBMCs.

Authors' processing steps: Nucleated cell number was recorded as an estimate derived from reference gene primer amplification. Here immunoSEQ multiplex PCR was the method, and the copy in TCRdb shows in-frame clones only, minus some. That table gives V, J and clone size, and the DNA gave D and trimming. The sample has about 220,000 clones, approximately 82% seen once; the top ten hold 7% to 10%. V dropped 1 base and J dropped 1 base, with 11 bases sitting between them. CDR3 length: 15 amino acids. CDR1 and CDR2 (germline): SGDLS, YYNGEE. The TCR originated in a woman between 50 and 59 years old with acute or convalescent COVID-19. J is TRBJ1-1 and V is TRBV9; D might be TRBD1 (6 bases). Sequencing used peripheral blood. The CDR3, as DNA: TGTGCCAGCAGCGTATCCGGGACATCGAACACTGAAGCTTTCTTT. It is translated as CASSVSGTSNTEAFF.